This TCR beta chain was sequenced for a study of blood T cell repertoires in COVID-19. Study context: Italy, Spain and the United States were the sources of the convalescent and acute COVID-19 samples. Sample material is recorded as cDNA or gDNA derived from T cells, B-cell-depleted T cells, or PBMCs.

Authors' processing steps: Amplification of reference gene primers was used by the study to estimate nucleated cell counts. Method: immunoSEQ multiplex PCR; TCRdb's copy keeps in-frame clones and lacks some. Clone size and the V and J calls come from that table; the DNA yielded D and trimming. Seen here are around 24,000 clones, over 70% observed once, and the top ten hold roughly 16%. The CDR3 runs 12 residues. Germline values: CDR1 LNHDA, CDR2 SQIVND (reference sequence). With 9 bases removed from V and 4 bases from J, the gap between germline ends came to 12 bases. Only a few counts were recorded for this clone.

The chain uses TRBV19 and TRBJ1-2; D not certain. The specimen was peripheral blood. The receptor was derived from a man aged 80 or over with active or convalescent COVID-19. CDR3 in amino acids: CASSQRLYGYTF. CDR3 DNA sequence: TGTGCCAGCAGCCAGAGACTCTATGGCTACACCTTC. The complete variable domain, with remaining parts taken from reference TRBV19 and TRBJ1-2, reads DGGITQSPKYLFRKEGQNVTLSCEQNLNHDAMYWYRQDPGQGLRLIYYSQIVNDFQKGDIAEGYSVSREKKESFPLTVTSAQKNPTAFYLCASSQRLYGYTFGSGTRLTVV.